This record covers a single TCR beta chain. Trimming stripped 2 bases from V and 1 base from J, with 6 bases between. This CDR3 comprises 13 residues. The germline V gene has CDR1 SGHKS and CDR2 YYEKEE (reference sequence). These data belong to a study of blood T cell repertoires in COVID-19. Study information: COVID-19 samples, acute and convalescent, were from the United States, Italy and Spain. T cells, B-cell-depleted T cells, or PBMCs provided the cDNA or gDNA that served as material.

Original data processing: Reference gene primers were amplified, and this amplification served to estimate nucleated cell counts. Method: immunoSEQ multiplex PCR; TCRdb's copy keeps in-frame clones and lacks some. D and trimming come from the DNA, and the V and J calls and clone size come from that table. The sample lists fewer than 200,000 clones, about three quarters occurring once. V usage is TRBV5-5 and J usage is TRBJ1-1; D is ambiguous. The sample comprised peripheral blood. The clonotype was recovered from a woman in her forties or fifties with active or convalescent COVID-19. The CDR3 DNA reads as TGTGCCAGCAGCTTTCGGTCGAACACTGAAGCTTTCTTT. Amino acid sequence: CASSFRSNTEAFF. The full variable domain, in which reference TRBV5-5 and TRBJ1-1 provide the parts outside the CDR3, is DAGVTQSPTHLIKTRGQQVTLRCSPISGHKSVSWYQQVLGQGPQFIFQYYEKEERGRGNFPDRFSARQFPNYSSELNVNALLLGDSALYLCASSFRSNTEAFFGQGTRLTVV.